Below are 21 T cell receptor beta chains sequenced from a single sample in a study of blood T cell repertoires in COVID-19. Some clones are missing from TCRdb's copy, which holds only in-frame ones; the method was immunoSEQ multiplex PCR. Counted here are about 150,000 clones, about 88% occurring once; the ten biggest clones make up more than 7.5%. Specimen: peripheral blood. These receptors were obtained from an older woman with COVID-19, enrolled during active disease.

This clone turned up a few times. The chain employs TRBV7-9 and TRBJ1-4; D call uncertain. The CDR3 has 14 residues. V lost 1 base, J lost 8 bases, and 11 bases lay in between. Germline V gene sequence: CDR1 SEHNR, CDR2 FQNEAQ (reference sequence). CDR3 sequence (DNA): TGTGCCAGCAGCTTAGGAGGGTCCAGGGAAAAACTGTTTTTT. Protein product: CASSLGGSREKLFF.

This chain uses TRBV12-3 or TRBV12-4 with TRBJ2-3; no firm D call. The CDR3 is made up of 13 amino acids. With 5 bases removed from V and 3 bases from J, the gap between germline ends came to 9 bases. The chain's CDR3 is CASSPTNTDTQYF. For the CDR3, the DNA is TGTGCCAGCAGTCCCACAAATACAGATACGCAGTATTTT.

This clone was counted a single time. The rearrangement uses TRBV27 and TRBJ2-3, with D unclear. Trimming took 5 bases from V and 3 from J, leaving 15 bases between them. Germline CDR1 reads MNHEY; CDR2 reads SMNVEV (reference sequence). The CDR3 totals 15 residues. The CDR3 nucleotides are TGTGCCAGCAGTATATGGTCGGAGTGGACAGATACGCAGTATTTT. Its protein product is CASSIWSEWTDTQYF.

The chain combines TRBV6-5 with TRBJ2-1; 14 bases map to TRBD2. Germline V CDR1 and CDR2: MNHEY, SVGAGI. This CDR3 spans 15 amino acids. V dropped 5 bases and J dropped 6; count of bases not matched to a gene: 3. The CDR3 protein is CASSQGTSGSNEQFF. The CDR3 region has the DNA TGTGCCAGCAGTCAGGGGACTAGCGGGAGCAATGAGCAGTTCTTC.

This chain joins TRBV18 and TRBJ1-2; D perhaps matches TRBD1 (5 bases). Germline V gene data show CDR1 as KGHSH and CDR2 as LQKENI. V lost 3 bases and J 8 bases, leaving 10 bases between the germline ends. CDR3 size: 12 residues. Here the CDR3 reads CASSPGGSGYTF. DNA of the CDR3: TGTGCCAGCTCACCGGGGGGAAGCGGCTACACCTTC.

This clone appeared once. The J gene is TRBJ1-6, the V gene TRBV3-1 (or the pseudogene TRBV3-2); maybe TRBD1 (6 bases). Trimming shortened V by 5 bases and J by 0 bases, and 11 bases separated the two germline ends. Germline CDR1 and CDR2: LGHDT and YNNKEL (reference sequence). This CDR3 is built from 16 residues. The CDR3 loop reads CASSSGQSSYNSPLHF. CDR3 DNA: TGTGCCAGCAGCTCTGGACAGAGCTCCTATAATTCACCCCTCCACTTT.

The chain has TRBV7-2 and TRBJ2-1; 11 bases fit TRBD2. Germline V gene sequence: CDR1 SGHTA, CDR2 FQGNSA. V lost 5 bases to trimming and J lost 4 bases; unmatched junction nucleotides: 4. This CDR3 contains 15 residues. The CDR3: CASSLTSGGYNEQFF. The CDR3 coding sequence is TGTGCCAGCAGCCTTACTAGCGGGGGATACAATGAGCAGTTCTTC.

The chain is built from TRBV7-2 and TRBJ2-1, with D tentatively TRBD2 (6 bases). The V gene lost 5 bases and the J gene lost 2 bases, with 10 bases spanning the gap. Per germline, CDR1 SGHTA and CDR2 FQGNSA. This CDR3 spans 14 amino acids. CDR3: CASSQSGPYNEQFF. The CDR3 DNA follows: TGTGCCAGCAGCCAAAGCGGGCCCTACAATGAGCAGTTCTTC.

V and J are TRBV9 and TRBJ1-2; D call uncertain. CDR3 size: 13 residues. The V gene's germline CDR1 is SGDLS and CDR2 YYNGEE. With 3 bases removed from V and 4 bases from J, the gap between germline ends came to 10 bases. In nucleotides, the CDR3 is TGTGCCAGCAGCGCCCCGGGAGGCTATGGCTACACCTTC. Amino acids: CASSAPGGYGYTF.

J is TRBJ1-6 and V is TRBV19, with 9 bases matching TRBD1. This CDR3 contains 14 residues. Germline V gives CDR1 LNHDA, CDR2 SQIVND (reference sequence). Trimming cost V 7 bases and J 9 bases; bases outside gene matches: 7. The CDR3 here is CASKDGQGLSPLHF. For the CDR3, the DNA is TGTGCCAGTAAAGACGGACAGGGGCTTTCACCCCTCCACTTT.

The chain uses TRBV6-4 and TRBJ2-3, with D tentatively TRBD2 (7 bases). This CDR3 contains 14 residues. Per the germline V gene, CDR1 is MRHNA and CDR2 is SNTAGT. V shed 6 bases and J shed 3 bases, with 13 bases lying between them. The chain's CDR3 is CASSSGGQTDTQYF. The CDR3 DNA sequence: TGTGCCAGCAGCTCCGGGGGGCAGACAGATACGCAGTATTTT.

The gene calls are TRBV6-5 and TRBJ1-1; 7 positions agree with TRBD1. Germline values: CDR1 MNHEY, CDR2 SVGAGI. Germline trimming cut 6 bases from V and 0 bases from J; bases unmatched to any gene: 7. This CDR3 is 15 amino acids long. In DNA form, the CDR3 reads TGTGCCAGCAGAACGGGACAGACCATGAACACTGAAGCTTTCTTT. Translating gives CASRTGQTMNTEAFF.

The V call is TRBV7-3, the J call TRBJ1-5; D remains ambiguous. This CDR3 spans 14 amino acids. The germline V gene encodes CDR1 SGHTA and CDR2 FQGTGA. Trimming shortened V by 5 bases and J by 5 bases, and 13 bases separated the two germline ends. DNA for the CDR3: TGTGCCAGCAGCCCCGGCGGCAGTCATCAGCCCCAGCATTTT. Encoded protein: CASSPGGSHQPQHF.

The gene calls are TRBV29-1 and TRBJ1-1; 10 positions match TRBD1. The CDR3 length is 13 residues. Germline V gene data show CDR1 as SQVTM and CDR2 as ANQGSEA. Trimming removed 8 bases from V and 2 bases from J; junction bases left unmatched: 5. The CDR3 DNA is TGCAGCTTTTGGGACAGGGGTAACACTGAAGCTTTCTTT. Amino acid sequence: CSFWDRGNTEAFF.

The chain uses TRBV5-1 and TRBJ2-3; possible D gene TRBD1, 5 bases. There are 15 residues in the CDR3. CDR1 and CDR2 from the germline V gene are SGHRS and YFSETQ. Trimming shortened V by 6 bases and J by 4 bases, and 18 bases separated the two germline ends. In DNA, the CDR3 is TGCGCCAGCACCCGAGAGAGGCAGGGTGCAGATACGCAGTATTTT. Translation gives CASTRERQGADTQYF.

The V and J genes are TRBV7-6 and TRBJ1-1; 7 bases align to TRBD1. J lost 0 bases, V lost 3 bases, and 7 bases had no gene match. The CDR3 covers 16 residues. Germline V gives CDR1 SGHVS, CDR2 FNYEAQ. The CDR3 coding sequence is TGTGCCAGCAGCTTGGTCCAGGGGGTTATGAACACTGAAGCTTTCTTT. Protein product: CASSLVQGVMNTEAFF.

This chain links TRBV11-2 with TRBJ1-1, with D tentatively TRBD1 (5 bases). V shed 3 bases and J shed 7 bases, with 9 bases lying between them. This CDR3 is built from 12 residues. The V gene's germline CDR1 is SGHAT and CDR2 FQNNGV. The chain's CDR3 is CASSLPDSEAFF. The CDR3 nucleotides read TGTGCCAGCAGCTTGCCCGACAGTGAAGCTTTCTTT. The full variable domain, completed using reference TRBV11-2 and TRBJ1-1, is EAGVAQSPRYKIIEKRQSVAFWCNPISGHATLYWYQQILGQGPKLLIQFQNNGVVDDSQLPKDRFSAERLKGVDSTLKIQPAKLEDSAVYLCASSLPDSEAFFGQGTRLTVV.

The CDR3, as DNA: TGTGCCAGCAGTCTACCGGGACAGGGGGTCGGCTACACCTTC. The encoded protein is CASSLPGQGVGYTF. The chain has TRBV6-5 and TRBJ1-2; 11 bases fit TRBD1. Germline CDR1 reads MNHEY; CDR2 reads SVGAGI. This CDR3 has 14 amino acids. Germline trimming cut 5 bases from V and 8 bases from J; bases unmatched to any gene: 7.

The chain couples TRBV10-2 to TRBJ2-7; TRBD2 agrees at 10 bases. V gave up 2 bases and J gave up 2 bases; unmatched junction bases: 0. The CDR3 spans 14 residues. Per the germline V gene, CDR1 is WSHSY and CDR2 is SAAADI. CDR3 DNA sequence: TGCGCCAGCAGTGAGCTAGCGGGGGCCTACGAGCAGTACTTC. Amino acids: CASSELAGAYEQYF.

The rearrangement uses TRBV5-4 and TRBJ1-2, with 10 bases lining up with TRBD1. The CDR3 has 16 amino acids. The germline gives CDR1 SGHNT, CDR2 YYREEE (reference sequence). Trimming at V came to 4 bases and at J to 0 bases, leaving 6 bases not matched to a gene. CDR3 sequence (DNA): TGTGCCAGCAGCCGCGCCGGGACAGGGGCTAACTATGGCTACACCTTC. Protein sequence: CASSRAGTGANYGYTF.

The rearrangement links TRBV27 to TRBJ2-7; D possibly corresponds to TRBD2 (7 bases). Trimming took 1 base from V and 2 from J, leaving 9 bases between them. This CDR3 has 14 amino acids. Looked up from germline, CDR1 is MNHEY and CDR2 is SMNVEV (reference sequence). The CDR3 sequence: CASSLWGGTYEQYF. CDR3 nucleotides: TGTGCCAGCAGTTTATGGGGGGGCACCTACGAGCAGTACTTC.